These 10 T cell receptor beta chains were sequenced from one sample in a study of CD4 T cells in relation to SARS-CoV-2 and coronaviruses. TCRdb's table, derived via immunoSEQ multiplex PCR, lists solely in-frame clones and lacks some. The sample contains about 65,000 clones, approximately 87% of which appear only once. Unexposed donor CD4+ T cells date from about 2011-2018, before the COVID-19 pandemic. Sequenced: memory CD4+ T cells from PBMCs. The origin of the receptors is a human donor in good health.

The chain couples TRBV2 to TRBJ2-7; D unresolved. The germline V and J ends were trimmed by 7 bases and 7 bases, with 17 bases remaining between them. This CDR3 has 13 residues. Germline V gene lookup returns CDR1 SNHLY and CDR2 FYNNEI. Written as DNA, the CDR3 is TGTGCCAGCAAGCAGGAGCACTCCGAAGAGCAGTACTTC. This encodes CASKQEHSEEQYF.

V gene TRBV19 combines with J gene TRBJ1-2; 7 bases agree with TRBD1. V dropped 7 bases and J dropped 0; count of bases not matched to a gene: 8. In germline, CDR1 is LNHDA, CDR2 SQIVND (reference sequence). This CDR3 has 15 residues. The DNA of the CDR3 is TGTGCCAGTACCCCAGGGGGGGCTTCTAACTATGGCTACACCTTC. Its translation: CASTPGGASNYGYTF.

This chain links TRBV28 with TRBJ1-2, with 9 nucleotides matching TRBD1. CDR3 length: 14 amino acids. V lost 2 bases and J lost 8; bases outside the gene matches: 6. Germline values: CDR1 MDHEN, CDR2 SYDVKM. The CDR3 region is CASSLPGTGSGYTF. Written as DNA, the CDR3 is TGTGCCAGCAGTTTACCAGGGACAGGGAGCGGCTACACCTTC.

The rearrangement links TRBV7-3 to TRBJ2-3, with 8 bases identical to TRBD2. This CDR3 is built from 17 residues. V was clipped by 3 bases and J by 0 bases; unmatched bases: 8. The germline V gene encodes CDR1 SGHTA and CDR2 FQGTGA. The CDR3 region has the DNA TGTGCCAGCAGCTTTCAGCTAGCGGGCGTTAGCACAGATACGCAGTATTTT. It is translated as CASSFQLAGVSTDTQYF.

A single count supports this clone. The V gene is TRBV4-1, the J gene TRBJ2-1, with D perhaps being TRBD1 or TRBD2 (5 bases each). Deletions cut 4 bases from V and 12 bases from J, with 19 bases between. The CDR3 is made up of 14 amino acids. Per the germline V gene, CDR1 is MGHRA and CDR2 is YSYEKL. As DNA, the CDR3 is TGCGCCAGCAGCCCTACCTGGGGGACCGACAGGCAGTTCTTC. Protein product: CASSPTWGTDRQFF.

The chain is built from TRBV6-1 and TRBJ1-3; no clear D gene. Trimming removed 2 bases from V and 3 bases from J, with 2 bases in between. Germline CDR1 MNHNS, CDR2 SASEGT. The CDR3 length is 12 residues. Here the CDR3 reads CASSEFGNTIYF. CDR3 in DNA: TGTGCCAGCAGTGAATTTGGAAACACCATATATTTT.

The chain links TRBV3-1 (or the pseudogene TRBV3-2) to TRBJ1-4, with D unclear. Germline CDR1 is LGHDT and CDR2 is YNNKEL (reference sequence). Trimming took 1 base from V and 4 from J, leaving 13 bases between them. The CDR3 has 16 amino acids. The CDR3 protein is CASSQGAAAGNEKLFF. CDR3 coding DNA: TGTGCCAGCAGCCAAGGCGCTGCAGCCGGTAATGAAAAACTGTTTTTT.

The rearrangement joins TRBV12-3 or TRBV12-4 to TRBJ2-5; no reliable D call. Trimming pared 5 bases from V and 5 bases from J, leaving 9 bases between. This CDR3 has 12 residues. Here the CDR3 reads CASSPGGETQYF. The CDR3 DNA is TGTGCCAGCAGTCCTGGTGGTGAGACCCAGTACTTC.

This sequence joins TRBV30 and TRBJ1-1; D is unclear. The CDR3 runs 13 residues. Germline CDR1 GTSNPN, CDR2 SVGIG (reference sequence). Deletions cut 0 bases from V and 5 bases from J, with 10 bases between. The DNA of the CDR3 is TGTGCCTGGAGTGTACGGGCGTCGACTGAAGCTTTCTTT. Translating it yields CAWSVRASTEAFF. The whole variable domain, filled in from reference TRBV30 and TRBJ1-1, reads SQTIHQWPATLVQPVGSPLSLECTVEGTSNPNLYWYRQAAGRGLQLLFYSVGIGQISSEVPQNLSASRPQDRQFILSSKKLLLSDSGFYLCAWSVRASTEAFFGQGTRLTVV.

The chain couples TRBV5-1 to TRBJ1-1; a weak D match, TRBD1 (5 bases). V lost 4 bases and J 5 bases, leaving 18 bases between the germline ends. This CDR3 contains 15 residues. The V gene's germline CDR1 is SGHRS and CDR2 YFSETQ. Here the CDR3 DNA reads TGCGCCAGCAGCCAGGGTGATGTCAGAACGACTGAAGCTTTCTTT. Translation gives CASSQGDVRTTEAFF.